This passage covers 32 T cell receptor beta chains from one sample sequenced in a study of T cell responses to AZD1222 COVID-19 vaccine. Repertoires were generated with immunoSEQ multiplex PCR, while TCRdb's copy carries only in-frame clones and drops some. The data contain 140,000 to 150,000 clones, approximately 94% of them seen just once; the ten biggest clones take up over 7.5%. This specimen consisted of peripheral blood, obtained on day 0 of AZD1222 vaccination. These receptors originate from an adult in good health.

The chain combines TRBV7-9 with TRBJ2-7; D call uncertain. Germline CDR1 and CDR2: SEHNR and FQNEAQ (reference sequence). Trimming stripped 5 bases from V and 0 bases from J, with 11 bases between. The CDR3 sequence is 14 residues long. Written as DNA, the CDR3 is TGTGCCAGCAGCGCGCTGACCGACTCCTACGAGCAGTACTTC. Residues: CASSALTDSYEQYF.

The chain couples TRBV6-5 to TRBJ1-4, with 7 bases aligning to TRBD1. The J segment lost 8 bases and the V segment lost 6 bases, leaving 9 bases of the junction unmatched. Germline loops: CDR1 MNHEY, CDR2 SVGAGI. The length of the CDR3 is 14 residues. CDR3 sequence reads: CASRPRQGREKLFF. The CDR3 nucleotides read TGTGCCAGCAGGCCACGACAGGGTCGGGAAAAACTGTTTTTT.

This chain joins TRBV2 and TRBJ1-2; 11 bases align to TRBD1. This CDR3 is 13 amino acids long. The J segment lost 8 bases and the V segment lost 5 bases, leaving 4 bases of the junction unmatched. The germline CDR1 and CDR2 sequences are SNHLY and FYNNEI. The CDR3 protein is CASSPDRGRGYTF. The CDR3 DNA reads TGTGCCAGCAGTCCGGACAGGGGGCGAGGCTACACCTTC.

J is TRBJ2-1 and V is TRBV4-3; possibly TRBD1 or TRBD2 for D (6 bases each). Trimming removed 1 base from V and 15 bases from J, with 19 bases in between. Germline-derived CDR1 and CDR2 are LGHNA and YSLEER. This CDR3 comprises 14 residues. CDR3 nucleotides: TGCGCCAGCAGCCAAGGGGGGGCGCAATGTTATCGGTTCTTC. This encodes CASSQGGAQCYRFF.

The rearrangement uses TRBV5-1 and TRBJ2-5, with D unresolved. The CDR3 extends over 11 amino acids. Germline V gene sequence: CDR1 SGHRS, CDR2 YFSETQ. The germline V and J ends were trimmed by 4 bases and 6 bases, with 7 bases remaining between them. CDR3 coding DNA: TGCGCCAGCAGCGCCAGTAAGACCCAGTACTTC. It specifies CASSASKTQYF.

V is TRBV10-3 and J is TRBJ2-1; 7 bases are a match to TRBD2. The V gene end was trimmed by 2 bases and the J gene end by 4 bases; junction bases not matched to a gene: 11. Looked up from germline, CDR1 is ENHRY and CDR2 is SYGVKD. The CDR3 contains 17 residues. The CDR3 here is CAISERGLTGSYNEQFF. The CDR3 DNA is TGTGCCATCAGTGAGAGGGGACTAACGGGGAGTTACAATGAGCAGTTCTTC.

In this sample, this clone turned up once. The chain carries TRBV27 and TRBJ2-7; the D gene is possibly TRBD1 (6 bases). V shed 5 bases and J shed 2 bases, with 10 bases lying between them. There are 13 residues in the CDR3. CDR1 is MNHEY, CDR2 SMNVEV, per germline (reference sequence). This chain's CDR3 is CASSLQGPYEQYF. The CDR3 bases are TGTGCCAGCAGTCTACAGGGACCCTACGAGCAGTACTTC.

In its sample, this clone was seen once. The chain is built from TRBV7-9 and TRBJ1-2; 9 bases line up with TRBD1. Germline loops: CDR1 SEHNR, CDR2 FQNEAQ (reference sequence). The CDR3 loop spans 14 amino acids. V shed 8 bases and J 2 bases; nucleotides not matched to a gene: 6. This CDR3 reads CASSETGGNYGYTF. The CDR3 DNA sequence: TGTGCCAGCTCGGAAACAGGGGGCAACTATGGCTACACCTTC.

This rearrangement joins TRBV6-5 to TRBJ1-5, with D perhaps TRBD1 (5 bases). This CDR3 region has 13 residues. V lost 0 bases, J lost 7 bases, and 7 bases lay in between. CDR1 is MNHEY and CDR2 is SVGAGI in the germline V gene. Here the CDR3 reads CASSYSRGQPQHF. CDR3 coding DNA: TGTGCCAGCAGTTACTCGCGGGGGCAGCCCCAGCATTTT.

V usage is TRBV19 and J usage is TRBJ1-4; TRBD1 matches at 10 bases. The V gene's germline CDR1 is LNHDA and CDR2 SQIVND (reference sequence). There are 14 residues in the CDR3. V lost 9 bases, J lost 8 bases, and 9 bases stayed unmatched. CDR3 sequence reads: CASQGDRGREKLFF. DNA of the CDR3: TGTGCCAGCCAGGGGGACAGGGGAAGGGAAAAACTGTTTTTT.

This chain uses TRBV28 with TRBJ1-1; no clear D. The CDR3 is made up of 14 amino acids. V lost 3 bases and J 0 bases, leaving 8 bases between the germline ends. CDR1 and CDR2 from the germline V gene are MDHEN and SYDVKM. The CDR3 region has the DNA TGTGCCAGCAGTTTGGGTTGGGTGAACACTGAAGCTTTCTTT. Translated: CASSLGWVNTEAFF.

J is TRBJ1-6 and V is TRBV30, with 9 bases fitting TRBD1. This CDR3 contains 14 residues. CDR1 and CDR2 from the germline V gene are GTSNPN and SVGIG (reference sequence). V trimming: 5 bases; J trimming: 8 bases; junction bases outside the gene matches: 7. CDR3 in DNA: TGTGCCTGGGCTACAGGGGGCGGTTATTCACCCCTCCACTTT. Translating gives CAWATGGGYSPLHF.

The gene calls are TRBV2 and TRBJ1-4; D call uncertain. The CDR3 length is 14 residues. V gave up 4 bases and J gave up 5 bases, with 11 bases separating them. Germline CDR1 reads SNHLY; CDR2 reads FYNNEI. The CDR3, as DNA: TGTGCCAGCAGTGCACGGTGGACCAATGAAAAACTGTTTTTT. It codes for CASSARWTNEKLFF.

This chain connects TRBV14 to TRBJ2-7, with D perhaps assigned TRBD1 or TRBD2 (5 bases each). Germline V gene data show CDR1 as SGHDN and CDR2 as FVKESK. Trimming took off 4 bases at V and 0 bases at J, with 16 bases between the two ends. This CDR3 contains 16 residues. This CDR3 is CASSPWGSNPSYEQYF. CDR3 coding DNA: TGTGCCAGCAGCCCATGGGGGTCAAACCCCTCCTACGAGCAGTACTTC.

The chain links TRBV6-5 to TRBJ1-1; 8 bases match TRBD1. The CDR3 loop spans 15 amino acids. Trimming at V came to 6 bases and at J to 2 bases, leaving 8 bases not matched to a gene. Germline V gene lookup returns CDR1 MNHEY and CDR2 SVGAGI. The CDR3 protein is CASRTPQGANTEAFF. The CDR3 DNA is TGTGCCAGCAGAACACCCCAGGGGGCTAACACTGAAGCTTTCTTT.

The gene calls are TRBV4-1 and TRBJ2-1; TRBD1 aligns across 8 bases. The CDR3 length is 15 residues. Germline V gives CDR1 MGHRA, CDR2 YSYEKL. V gave up 1 base and J gave up 11 bases; unmatched junction bases: 10. This CDR3 is CASSQGQGITPKQFF. The CDR3 DNA is TGCGCCAGCAGCCAAGGACAGGGGATTACCCCTAAGCAGTTCTTC.

The chain joins TRBV11-2 to TRBJ1-5; TRBD1 matches 7 bases. V lost 3 bases, J lost 4 bases, and 9 bases stayed unmatched. The germline CDR1 and CDR2 sequences are SGHAT and FQNNGV. The CDR3 covers 16 residues. CDR3 in DNA: TGTGCCAGCAGCTTGGGGGGGAGGACAGGTAATCAGCCCCAGCATTTT. Protein: CASSLGGRTGNQPQHF.

The genes are TRBV20-1 and TRBJ1-2; D may be TRBD1 (5 bases). Between the trimmed V and J ends, which lost 3 bases and 6 bases, there was a span of 20 bases. CDR1 and CDR2 from the germline V gene are DFQATT and SNEGSKA (reference sequence). CDR3 length: 15 amino acids. The CDR3 is CSASGIAGILHGYTF. Written as DNA, the CDR3 is TGCAGTGCTAGTGGAATCGCAGGGATTTTACATGGCTACACCTTC.

This rearrangement joins TRBV11-2 to TRBJ2-2; 9 bases are shared with TRBD2. Per the germline V gene, CDR1 is SGHAT and CDR2 is FQNNGV. J was trimmed by 6 bases and V by 3 bases; bases with no gene match: 11. The CDR3 loop spans 17 amino acids. CDR3 in DNA: TGTGCCAGCAGCTTGTGGAGGGAGCGGGGGGTGGCCGGGGAGCTGTTTTTT. Protein sequence: CASSLWRERGVAGELFF.

The chain links TRBV2 to TRBJ1-5; possibly TRBD1 for D (5 bases). CDR3 length: 15 amino acids. The germline V and J ends were trimmed by 1 base and 3 bases, with 10 bases remaining between them. In germline, CDR1 is SNHLY, CDR2 FYNNEI. In DNA, the CDR3 is TGTGCCAGCAGTGAAGGGGCAGGGTTCAATCAGCCCCAGCATTTT. The encoded protein is CASSEGAGFNQPQHF.

The genes are TRBV29-1 and TRBJ2-1, with a weak D call TRBD1 (6 bases). CDR1 and CDR2 from the germline V gene are SQVTM and ANQGSEA. There are 12 residues in the CDR3. V lost 7 bases and J lost 4, with 11 bases in between. The CDR3 is CSETGNYNEQFF. As DNA, the CDR3 is TGCAGCGAAACAGGGAATTACAATGAGCAGTTCTTC.

This chain connects TRBV5-1 to TRBJ2-6; no clear D. V lost 0 bases to trimming and J lost 1 base, with 8 bases between them. This CDR3 contains 16 residues. The germline V gene encodes CDR1 SGHRS and CDR2 YFSETQ. The CDR3 protein is CASSLEGRSGANVLTF. CDR3 nucleotide sequence: TGCGCCAGCAGCTTGGAAGGTCGATCTGGGGCCAACGTCCTGACTTTC.

The V call is TRBV7-8, the J call TRBJ1-4; no reliable D call. Germline V gene data show CDR1 as SGHVS and CDR2 as FQNEAQ. This CDR3 is built from 16 residues. The V gene lost 2 bases and the J gene lost 8 bases, with 18 bases spanning the gap. The CDR3 bases are TGTGCCAGCAGCTTAACGCGGTCCCGGTCTGGGGAAAAACTGTTTTTT. Its protein product is CASSLTRSRSGEKLFF.

The J gene is TRBJ1-5, the V gene TRBV7-9, with unresolved D. The CDR3 contains 10 residues. Trimming took 4 bases from V and 5 from J, leaving 0 bases between them. Germline V gene sequence: CDR1 SEHNR, CDR2 FQNEAQ (reference sequence). For the CDR3, the DNA is TGTGCCAGCAGCTATCAGCCCCAGCATTTT. Translating it yields CASSYQPQHF.

The rearrangement uses TRBV30 and TRBJ2-3; 12 bases map to TRBD2. CDR1 and CDR2 from the germline V gene are GTSNPN and SVGIG (reference sequence). J lost 4 bases, V lost 5 bases, and 7 bases had no gene match. CDR3 length: 15 amino acids. The CDR3 loop is CAWDLLAGGADTQYF. Here the CDR3 DNA reads TGTGCCTGGGACCTTCTAGCGGGGGGGGCAGATACGCAGTATTTT.

V gene TRBV4-1 combines with J gene TRBJ2-5; 8 bases fit TRBD2. V was pared by 1 base and J by 6 bases, with 10 bases of the junction left unmatched. Per the germline V gene, CDR1 is MGHRA and CDR2 is YSYEKL. This CDR3 region has 16 residues. DNA for the CDR3: TGCGCCAGCAGCCAAGGGGGGACTAGGGGATTCAAGACCCAGTACTTC. It yields the protein CASSQGGTRGFKTQYF.

CDR3 DNA: TGTGCCAGCAGCTCCGTGGTAGGGGCCTACGAGCAGTACTTC. Encoded protein: CASSSVVGAYEQYF. The V and J genes are TRBV7-2 and TRBJ2-7, with a tentative D call TRBD1 (5 bases). The CDR3 has 14 amino acids. Germline loops: CDR1 SGHTA, CDR2 FQGNSA. V was shortened by 4 bases and J by 2 bases, with 12 bases between the two germline ends.

J is TRBJ1-6 and V is TRBV18; TRBD1 is a possible D gene (6 bases). The V end was cut by 2 bases, the J end by 3 bases, with 11 bases between. CDR1 and CDR2 (germline): KGHSH, LQKENI. CDR3 size: 16 residues. DNA for the CDR3: TGTGCCAGCTCACCAACGGGGACATACTATAATTCACCCCTCCACTTT. The encoded protein is CASSPTGTYYNSPLHF.

The V and J genes are TRBV3-1 (or the pseudogene TRBV3-2) and TRBJ2-1, with TRBD1 matching 7 bases. Germline V CDR1 and CDR2: LGHDT, YNNKEL (reference sequence). The CDR3 contains 14 residues. The V and J ends lost 1 base and 6 bases, in that order; junction bases with no gene match: 3. The CDR3 DNA reads TGTGCCAGCAGCCAAGTGACAGGGATCAATGAGCAGTTCTTC. Translation gives CASSQVTGINEQFF.

The chain carries TRBV29-1 and TRBJ1-2; 10 positions match TRBD1. The CDR3 has 15 residues. The J segment lost 4 bases and the V segment lost 6 bases, leaving 11 bases of the junction unmatched. Per the germline V gene, CDR1 is SQVTM and CDR2 is ANQGSEA. The CDR3: CSVAPRDRGSYGYTF. CDR3 sequence (DNA): TGCAGCGTCGCCCCGAGGGACAGGGGTAGCTATGGCTACACCTTC.

The chain joins TRBV6-5 to TRBJ2-5; 7 bases align to TRBD1. CDR1 and CDR2 from the germline V gene are MNHEY and SVGAGI. The V and J ends lost 0 bases and 4 bases, in that order; junction bases with no gene match: 2. This CDR3 region has 14 residues. The CDR3 DNA follows: TGTGCCAGCAGTTACTCGCCAGGGGGAGAGACCCAGTACTTC. Its translation is CASSYSPGGETQYF.

The V gene is TRBV18, the J gene TRBJ1-2; TRBD1 is a possible D gene (5 bases). The CDR3 contains 15 residues. V lost 3 bases, J lost 0 bases, and 11 bases lay in between. Looked up from germline, CDR1 is KGHSH and CDR2 is LQKENI. CDR3 bases: TGTGCCAGCTCACCCTCGACAGCGTCTAACTATGGCTACACCTTC. Translating it yields CASSPSTASNYGYTF.